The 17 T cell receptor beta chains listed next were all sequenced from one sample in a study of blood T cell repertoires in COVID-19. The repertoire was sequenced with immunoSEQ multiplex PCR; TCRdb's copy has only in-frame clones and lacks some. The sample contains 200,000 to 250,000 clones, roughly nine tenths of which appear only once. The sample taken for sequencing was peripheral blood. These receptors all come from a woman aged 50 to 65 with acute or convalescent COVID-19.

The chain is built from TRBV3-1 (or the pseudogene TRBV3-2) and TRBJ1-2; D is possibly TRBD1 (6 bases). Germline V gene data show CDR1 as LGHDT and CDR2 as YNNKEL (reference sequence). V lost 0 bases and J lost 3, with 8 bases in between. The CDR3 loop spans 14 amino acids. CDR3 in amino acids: CASSQEGGDYGYTF. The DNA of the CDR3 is TGTGCCAGCAGCCAAGAAGGGGGGGACTATGGCTACACCTTC.

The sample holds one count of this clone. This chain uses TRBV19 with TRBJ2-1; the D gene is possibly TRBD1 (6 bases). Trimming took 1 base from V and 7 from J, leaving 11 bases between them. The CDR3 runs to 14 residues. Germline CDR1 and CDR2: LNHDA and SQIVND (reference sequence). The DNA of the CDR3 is TGTGCCAGTAGTATAGGGGCAGGGGAGAATGAGCAGTTCTTC. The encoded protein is CASSIGAGENEQFF. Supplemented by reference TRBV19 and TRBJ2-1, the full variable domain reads DGGITQSPKYLFRKEGQNVTLSCEQNLNHDAMYWYRQDPGQGLRLIYYSQIVNDFQKGDIAEGYSVSREKKESFPLTVTSAQKNPTAFYLCASSIGAGENEQFFGPGTRLTVL.

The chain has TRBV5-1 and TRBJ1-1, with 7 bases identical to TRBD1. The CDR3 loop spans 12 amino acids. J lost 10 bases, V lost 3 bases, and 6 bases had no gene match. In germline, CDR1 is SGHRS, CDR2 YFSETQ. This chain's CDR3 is CASSSTGSRAFF. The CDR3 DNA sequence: TGCGCCAGCAGCTCGACAGGGTCCCGAGCTTTCTTT.

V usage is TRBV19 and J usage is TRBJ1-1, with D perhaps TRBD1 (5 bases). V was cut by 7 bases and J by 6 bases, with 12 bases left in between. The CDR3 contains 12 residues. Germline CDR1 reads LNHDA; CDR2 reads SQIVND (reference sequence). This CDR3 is CASNGRAPEAFF. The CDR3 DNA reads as TGTGCCAGTAACGGCAGGGCCCCTGAAGCTTTCTTT.

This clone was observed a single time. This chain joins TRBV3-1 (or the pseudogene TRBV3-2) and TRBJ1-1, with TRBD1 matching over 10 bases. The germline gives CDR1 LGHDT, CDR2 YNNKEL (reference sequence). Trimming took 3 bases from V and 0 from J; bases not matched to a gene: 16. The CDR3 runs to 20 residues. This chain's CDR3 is CASSQPSRDRGPHLNTEAFF. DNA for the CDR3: TGTGCCAGCAGCCAGCCGTCCCGGGACAGGGGCCCTCACTTGAACACTGAAGCTTTCTTT.

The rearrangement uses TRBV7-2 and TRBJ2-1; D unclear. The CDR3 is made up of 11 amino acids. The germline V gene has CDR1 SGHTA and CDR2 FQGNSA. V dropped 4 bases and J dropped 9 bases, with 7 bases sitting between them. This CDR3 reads CASSSQAEQFF. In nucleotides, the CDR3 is TGTGCCAGCAGCTCTCAAGCTGAGCAGTTCTTC.

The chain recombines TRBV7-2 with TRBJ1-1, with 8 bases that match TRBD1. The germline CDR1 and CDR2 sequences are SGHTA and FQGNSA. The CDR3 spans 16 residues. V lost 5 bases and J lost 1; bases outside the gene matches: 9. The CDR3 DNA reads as TGTGCCAGCAGCCACCGGACAGGGAAGGGGAACACTGAAGCTTTCTTT. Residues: CASSHRTGKGNTEAFF.

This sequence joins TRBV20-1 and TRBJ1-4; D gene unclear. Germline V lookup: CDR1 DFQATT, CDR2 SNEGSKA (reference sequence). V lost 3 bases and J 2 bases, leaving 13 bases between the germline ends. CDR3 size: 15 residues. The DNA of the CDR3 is TGCAGTGCTAGTAATCCCCAGGCCACTAATGAAAAACTGTTTTTT. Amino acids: CSASNPQATNEKLFF.

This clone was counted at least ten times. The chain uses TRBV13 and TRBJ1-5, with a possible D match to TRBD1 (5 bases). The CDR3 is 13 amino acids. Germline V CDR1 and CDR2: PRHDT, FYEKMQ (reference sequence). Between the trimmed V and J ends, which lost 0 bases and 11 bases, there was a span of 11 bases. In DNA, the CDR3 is TGTGCCAGCAGCTTAGGCTTAAGGGGTTCCCAGCATTTT. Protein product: CASSLGLRGSQHF. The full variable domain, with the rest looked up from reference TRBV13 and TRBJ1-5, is AAGVIQSPRHLIKEKRETATLKCYPIPRHDTVYWYQQGPGQDPQFLISFYEKMQSDKGSIPDRFSAQQFSDYHSELNMSSLELGDSALYFCASSLGLRGSQHFGDGTRLSIL.

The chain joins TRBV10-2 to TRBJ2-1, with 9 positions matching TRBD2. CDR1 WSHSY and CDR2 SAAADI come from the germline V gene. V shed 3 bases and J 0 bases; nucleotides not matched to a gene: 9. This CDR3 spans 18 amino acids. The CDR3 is CASSDGGTSFSSYNEQFF. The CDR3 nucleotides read TGCGCCAGCAGTGACGGGGGGACTAGCTTCAGCTCCTACAATGAGCAGTTCTTC.

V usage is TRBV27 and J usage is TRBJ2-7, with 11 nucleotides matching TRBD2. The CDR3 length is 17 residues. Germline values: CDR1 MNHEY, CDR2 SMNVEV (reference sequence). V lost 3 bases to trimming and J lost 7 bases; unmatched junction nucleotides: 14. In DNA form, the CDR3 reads TGTGCCAGCAGTTTTCTAAAAATAGCGGGAGGGCCCGGGGAGCAGTACTTC. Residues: CASSFLKIAGGPGEQYF.

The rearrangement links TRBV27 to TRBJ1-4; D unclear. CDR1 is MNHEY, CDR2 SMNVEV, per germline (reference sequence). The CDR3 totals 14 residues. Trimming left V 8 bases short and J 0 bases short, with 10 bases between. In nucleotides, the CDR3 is TGTGCCAGCGGCCCGTTGGCAACTAATGAAAAACTGTTTTTT. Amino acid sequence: CASGPLATNEKLFF.

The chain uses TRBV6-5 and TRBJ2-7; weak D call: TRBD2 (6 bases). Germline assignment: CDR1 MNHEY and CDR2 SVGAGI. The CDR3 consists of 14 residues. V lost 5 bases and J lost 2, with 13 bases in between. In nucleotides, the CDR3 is TGTGCCAGCAGTCCACTAGCAGACCCCTACGAGCAGTACTTC. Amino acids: CASSPLADPYEQYF.

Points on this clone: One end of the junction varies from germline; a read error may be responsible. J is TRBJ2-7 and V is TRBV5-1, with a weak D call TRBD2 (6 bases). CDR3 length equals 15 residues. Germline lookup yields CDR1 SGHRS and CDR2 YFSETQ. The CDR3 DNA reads TGCGCCAGCGGCTTCCCCGGTGGAGGGATCTACGAGCAGTACTTC. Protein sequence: CASGFPGGGIYEQYF.

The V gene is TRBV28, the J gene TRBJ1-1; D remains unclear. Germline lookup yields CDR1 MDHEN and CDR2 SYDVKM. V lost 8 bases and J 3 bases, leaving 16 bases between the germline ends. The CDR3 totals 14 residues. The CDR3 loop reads CASLYRGVYTEAFF. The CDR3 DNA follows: TGTGCCAGCCTATATCGCGGGGTTTACACTGAAGCTTTCTTT.

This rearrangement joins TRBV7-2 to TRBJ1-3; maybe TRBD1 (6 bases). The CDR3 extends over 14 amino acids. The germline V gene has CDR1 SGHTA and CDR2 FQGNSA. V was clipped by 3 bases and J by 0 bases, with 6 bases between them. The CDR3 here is CASSLGASGNTIYF. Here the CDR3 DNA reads TGTGCCAGCAGCTTGGGGGCCTCTGGAAACACCATATATTTT.

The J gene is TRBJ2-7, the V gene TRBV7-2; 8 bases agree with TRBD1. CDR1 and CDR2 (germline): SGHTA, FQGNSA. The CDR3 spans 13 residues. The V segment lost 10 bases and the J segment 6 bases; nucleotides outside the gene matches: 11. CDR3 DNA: TGTGCCACCAACGGGCAGGGGGCGGGCGAGCAGTACTTC. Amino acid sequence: CATNGQGAGEQYF.